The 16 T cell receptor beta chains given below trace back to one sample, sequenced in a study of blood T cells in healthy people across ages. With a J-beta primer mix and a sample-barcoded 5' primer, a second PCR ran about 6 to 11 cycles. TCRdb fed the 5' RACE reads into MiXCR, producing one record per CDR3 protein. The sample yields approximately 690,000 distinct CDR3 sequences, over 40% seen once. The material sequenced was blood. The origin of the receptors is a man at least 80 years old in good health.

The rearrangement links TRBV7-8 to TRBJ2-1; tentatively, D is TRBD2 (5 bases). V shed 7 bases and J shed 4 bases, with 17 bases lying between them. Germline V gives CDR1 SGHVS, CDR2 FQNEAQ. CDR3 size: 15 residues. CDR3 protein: CASTGRASRYNEQFF. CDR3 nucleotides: TGTGCCAGCACCGGAAGGGCTAGCAGGTACAATGAGCAGTTCTTC.

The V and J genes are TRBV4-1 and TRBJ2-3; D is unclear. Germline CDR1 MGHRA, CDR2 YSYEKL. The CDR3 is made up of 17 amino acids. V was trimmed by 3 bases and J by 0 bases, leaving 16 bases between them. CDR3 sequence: CASSQLSTTASTDTQYF. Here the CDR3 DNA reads TGCGCCAGCAGCCAGTTATCGACAACCGCTAGCACAGATACGCAGTATTTT.

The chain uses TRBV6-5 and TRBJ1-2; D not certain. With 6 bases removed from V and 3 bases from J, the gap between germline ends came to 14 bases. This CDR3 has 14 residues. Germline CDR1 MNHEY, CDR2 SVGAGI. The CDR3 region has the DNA TGTGCCAGCAGACCCGACAAAGGATACTATGGCTACACCTTC. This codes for CASRPDKGYYGYTF.

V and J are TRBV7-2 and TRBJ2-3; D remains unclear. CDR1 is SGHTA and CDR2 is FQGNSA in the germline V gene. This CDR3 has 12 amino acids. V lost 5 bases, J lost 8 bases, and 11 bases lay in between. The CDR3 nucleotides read TGTGCCAGCAGCCAAACCTGGACTACGCAGTATTTT. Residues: CASSQTWTTQYF.

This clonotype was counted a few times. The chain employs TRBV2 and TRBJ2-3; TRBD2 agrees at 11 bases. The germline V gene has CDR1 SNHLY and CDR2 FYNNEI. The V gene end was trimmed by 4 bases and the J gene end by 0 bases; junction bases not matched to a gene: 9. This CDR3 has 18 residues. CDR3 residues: CASSGETSGATSTDTQYF. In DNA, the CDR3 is TGTGCCAGCAGTGGCGAGACTAGCGGGGCTACTAGCACAGATACGCAGTATTTT.

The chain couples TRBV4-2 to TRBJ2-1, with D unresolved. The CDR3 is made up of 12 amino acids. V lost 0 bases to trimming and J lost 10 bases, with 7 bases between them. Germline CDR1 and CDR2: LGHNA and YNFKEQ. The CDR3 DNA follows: TGTGCCAGCAGCCAAGATCTTGGGGAGCAGTTCTTC. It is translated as CASSQDLGEQFF.

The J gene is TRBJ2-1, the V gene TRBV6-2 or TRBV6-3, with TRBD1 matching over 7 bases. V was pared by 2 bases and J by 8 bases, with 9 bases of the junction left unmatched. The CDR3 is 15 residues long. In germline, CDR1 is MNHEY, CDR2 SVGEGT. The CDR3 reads CASSYDRVVRDEQFF. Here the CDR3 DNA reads TGTGCCAGCAGTTACGACAGGGTGGTTAGAGATGAGCAGTTCTTC.

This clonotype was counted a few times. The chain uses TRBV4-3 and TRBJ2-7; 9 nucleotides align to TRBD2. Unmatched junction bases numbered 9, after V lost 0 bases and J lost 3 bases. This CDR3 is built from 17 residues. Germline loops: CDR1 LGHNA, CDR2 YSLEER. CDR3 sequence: CASSQETGLASNYEQYF. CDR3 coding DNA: TGCGCCAGCAGCCAAGAAACTGGACTAGCGTCCAACTACGAGCAGTACTTC.

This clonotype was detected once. The CDR3 bases are TGTGCCAGCAGTAGTTGGGCGGGAGGGACCTACGAGCAGTACTTC. This translates into CASSSWAGGTYEQYF. J is TRBJ2-7 and V is TRBV27, with TRBD2 matching 9 bases. The CDR3 has 15 amino acids. CDR1 MNHEY and CDR2 SMNVEV come from the germline V gene (reference sequence). Germline trimming cut 5 bases from V and 2 bases from J; bases unmatched to any gene: 7.

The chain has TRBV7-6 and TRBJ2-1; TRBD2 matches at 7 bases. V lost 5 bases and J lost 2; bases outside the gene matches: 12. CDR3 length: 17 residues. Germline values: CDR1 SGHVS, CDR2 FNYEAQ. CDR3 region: CASSRGKMGLTYNEQFF. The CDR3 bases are TGTGCCAGCAGCCGCGGGAAAATGGGACTAACCTACAATGAGCAGTTCTTC.

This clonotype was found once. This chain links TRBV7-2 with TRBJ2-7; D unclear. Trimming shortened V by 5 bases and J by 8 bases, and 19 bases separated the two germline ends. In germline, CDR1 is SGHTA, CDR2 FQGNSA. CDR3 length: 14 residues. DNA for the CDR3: TGTGCCAGCAGCCGTCCCTCCATGGCTACCAAGCAGTACTTC. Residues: CASSRPSMATKQYF.

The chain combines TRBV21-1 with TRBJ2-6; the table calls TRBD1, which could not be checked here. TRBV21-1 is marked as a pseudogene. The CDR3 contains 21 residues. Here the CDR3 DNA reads TGTGCCAGCAGCAAAGGCCAGGTTAGAACAGGGGGTAACCCTGGGGCCAACGTCCTGACTTTC. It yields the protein CASSKGQVRTGGNPGANVLTF.

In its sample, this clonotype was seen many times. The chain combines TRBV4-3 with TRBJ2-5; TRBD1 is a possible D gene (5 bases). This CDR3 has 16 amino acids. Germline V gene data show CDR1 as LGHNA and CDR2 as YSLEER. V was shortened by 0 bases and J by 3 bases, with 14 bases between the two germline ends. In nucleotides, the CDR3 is TGCGCCAGCAGCCAAGATTTCTCACAGGTTGAAGAGACCCAGTACTTC. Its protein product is CASSQDFSQVEETQYF.

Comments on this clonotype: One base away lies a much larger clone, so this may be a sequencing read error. The CDR3 DNA is TGCAGTGCTAGAGAGTCCAGCGGGAGCCTGAATGAGCAGTACTTC. Translating gives CSARESSGSLNEQYF. This chain uses TRBV20-1 with TRBJ2-7, with 8 bases identical to TRBD2. The CDR3 sequence is 15 residues long. Germline CDR1 is DFQATT and CDR2 is SNEGSKA (reference sequence). Trimming removed 0 bases from V and 7 bases from J; junction bases left unmatched: 11.

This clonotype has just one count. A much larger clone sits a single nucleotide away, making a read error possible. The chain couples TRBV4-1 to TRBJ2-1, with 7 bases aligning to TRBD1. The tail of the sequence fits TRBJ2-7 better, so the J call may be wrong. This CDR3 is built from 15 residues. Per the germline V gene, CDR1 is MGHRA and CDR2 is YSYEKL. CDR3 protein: CASSQAQGQSCEQYF. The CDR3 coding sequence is TGCGCCAGCAGCCAAGCTCAGGGACAGTCCTGCGAGCAGTACTTC.

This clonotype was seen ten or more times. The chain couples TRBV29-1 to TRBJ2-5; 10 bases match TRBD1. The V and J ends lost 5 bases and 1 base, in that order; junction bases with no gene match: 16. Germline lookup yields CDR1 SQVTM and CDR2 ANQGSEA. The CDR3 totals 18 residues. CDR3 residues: CSVTYATGGANGQETQYF. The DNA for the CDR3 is TGCAGCGTTACATATGCGACAGGGGGCGCGAATGGCCAAGAGACCCAGTACTTC. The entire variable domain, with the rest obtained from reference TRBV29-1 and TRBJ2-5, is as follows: SAVISQKPSRDICQRGTSLTIQCQVDSQVTMMFWYRQQPGQSLTLIATANQGSEATYESGFVIDKFPISRPNLTFSTLTVSNMSPEDSSIYLCSVTYATGGANGQETQYFGPGTRLLVL.